This passage covers 22 T cell receptor beta chains from one sample sequenced in a study of shared clonotypes between healthy human individuals. Repertoires were generated with immunoSEQ multiplex PCR, while TCRdb's copy carries only in-frame clones and drops some. The table records fewer than 1.4 million clones, approximately 78% of them present only once. Sequencing used memory CD4+ T cells from PBMCs. The subset denotes: CD45RA-negative fraction. Receptors were obtained from a man aged 18 to 30 in good health. Some clones in this sample may be carry-over from other donors' samples.

Regarding this clone: Other DNA variants within this sample encode the same CDR3. The chain employs TRBV28 and TRBJ1-2; D is unclear. This CDR3 is built from 14 residues. Trimming took 3 bases from V and 1 from J, leaving 9 bases between them. Germline CDR1 and CDR2: MDHEN and SYDVKM. In DNA form, the CDR3 reads TGTGCCAGCAGTTTTGGCGGGGATAACTATGGCTACACCTTC. Encoded protein: CASSFGGDNYGYTF.

The V and J genes are TRBV5-1 and TRBJ2-2; 7 nucleotides line up with TRBD1. This CDR3 spans 15 amino acids. V shed 4 bases, J shed 5 bases, and the junction held 8 bases outside the gene matches. Germline V CDR1 and CDR2: SGHRS, YFSETQ. CDR3 protein: CASSPENRGTGELFF. CDR3 nucleotides: TGCGCCAGCAGCCCAGAAAACAGGGGAACCGGGGAGCTGTTTTTT.

The DNA for the CDR3 is TGTGCCAGCAGTAGGCGGGGGGACTACAATGAGCAGTTCTTC. Amino acid sequence: CASSRRGDYNEQFF. V gene TRBV13 combines with J gene TRBJ2-1; 8 bases match TRBD2. The V and J ends lost 6 bases and 3 bases, in that order; junction bases with no gene match: 4. The CDR3 runs 14 residues. Germline CDR1 PRHDT, CDR2 FYEKMQ (reference sequence).

The chain links TRBV25-1 to TRBJ2-1; D uncertain. Per the germline V gene, CDR1 is MGHDK and CDR2 is SYGVNS. This CDR3 is built from 16 residues. Trimming cost V 1 base and J 1 base, with 11 bases left between them. The CDR3 region is CASSELLTGSYNEQFF. For the CDR3, the DNA is TGTGCCAGCAGTGAATTATTAACGGGTTCCTACAATGAGCAGTTCTTC. The full variable domain, rest sourced from reference TRBV25-1 and TRBJ2-1, is EADIYQTPRYLVIGTGKKITLECSQTMGHDKMYWYQQDPGMELHLIHYSYGVNSTEKGDLSSESTVSRIRTEHFPLTLESARPSHTSQYLCASSELLTGSYNEQFFGPGTRLTVL.

The rearrangement links TRBV9 to TRBJ2-3; D is uncertain. The CDR3 loop spans 14 amino acids. Trimming took 0 bases from V and 2 from J, leaving 7 bases between them. Germline V gene lookup returns CDR1 SGDLS and CDR2 YYNGEE. The CDR3 here is CASSVGSATDTQYF. The CDR3, as DNA: TGTGCCAGCAGCGTAGGGTCAGCCACAGATACGCAGTATTTT.

This sequence joins TRBV4-3 and TRBJ2-5; D remains ambiguous. CDR1 LGHNA and CDR2 YSLEER come from the germline V gene. This CDR3 has 13 residues. V was trimmed by 4 bases and J by 1 base, leaving 7 bases between them. In nucleotides, the CDR3 is TGCGCCAGCAGCCTTGGCGTCCAAGAGACCCAGTACTTC. Protein sequence: CASSLGVQETQYF.

V gene TRBV2 combines with J gene TRBJ2-1; 8 nucleotides agree with TRBD2. The CDR3 is 15 residues long. The V segment lost 5 bases and the J segment 4 bases; nucleotides outside the gene matches: 7. CDR1 is SNHLY and CDR2 is FYNNEI in the germline V gene. The CDR3 region has the DNA TGTGCCAGCAGTACCCTGCGGGGGGCATACAATGAGCAGTTCTTC. As protein: CASSTLRGAYNEQFF.

V and J are TRBV19 and TRBJ1-4, with unresolved D. The CDR3 sequence is 15 residues long. Trimming cost V 3 bases and J 5 bases, with 13 bases left between them. The germline V gene has CDR1 LNHDA and CDR2 SQIVND (reference sequence). In nucleotides, the CDR3 is TGTGCCAGTAGTATTGGAGGCAGACAAAATGAAAAACTGTTTTTT. Protein sequence: CASSIGGRQNEKLFF.

The chain carries TRBV6-1 and TRBJ2-3, with a possible D match to TRBD2 (6 bases). The ends were cut back, 5 bases at V and 13 bases at J, with 22 bases in the middle. This CDR3 comprises 14 residues. CDR1 and CDR2 (germline): MNHNS, SASEGT. CDR3 sequence reads: CASSPSGRSGAEYF. The CDR3 DNA follows: TGTGCCAGCAGTCCTTCGGGGAGGAGCGGAGCTGAGTATTTT.

J is TRBJ2-6 and V is TRBV5-1, with D maybe TRBD1 (5 bases). The CDR3 contains 18 residues. Trimming took 4 bases from V and 2 from J, leaving 19 bases between them. CDR1 is SGHRS, CDR2 YFSETQ, per germline. CDR3 in DNA: TGCGCCAGCAGCATGCTACAGGTTCTCCCAGCTGGGGCCAACGTCCTGACTTTC. This codes for CASSMLQVLPAGANVLTF.

Turning to this clone: One base away lies a much larger clone, so this may be a sequencing read error. The chain has TRBV5-1 and TRBJ2-3; no firm D call. The V end was cut by 4 bases, the J end by 0 bases, with 6 bases between. This CDR3 spans 13 amino acids. The V gene's germline CDR1 is SGHRS and CDR2 YFSETQ. CDR3 protein: CASSLQSTDTQYF. As DNA, the CDR3 is TGCGCCAGCAGCCTTCAGAGCACAGATACGCAGTATTTT.

This sequence joins TRBV5-1 and TRBJ2-7, with D maybe TRBD2 (6 bases). Germline values: CDR1 SGHRS, CDR2 YFSETQ. This CDR3 is built from 14 residues. V lost 4 bases and J 7 bases, leaving 18 bases between the germline ends. The CDR3 loop is CASSPQFGGEEQYF. The DNA of the CDR3 is TGCGCCAGCAGCCCCCAATTCGGGGGTGAGGAGCAGTACTTC.

This rearrangement joins TRBV18 to TRBJ1-5; possible D gene TRBD1, 6 bases. This CDR3 has 15 residues. V lost 1 base, J lost 7 bases, and 14 bases lay in between. The V gene's germline CDR1 is KGHSH and CDR2 LQKENI. This CDR3 is CASSPRHLRGQPQHF. CDR3 bases: TGTGCCAGCTCACCACGGCATCTGAGGGGGCAGCCCCAGCATTTT.

V usage is TRBV14 and J usage is TRBJ2-1; TRBD1 matches 7 bases. The V gene end was trimmed by 4 bases and the J gene end by 3 bases; junction bases not matched to a gene: 9. The CDR3 runs to 16 residues. The V gene's germline CDR1 is SGHDN and CDR2 FVKESK. CDR3 DNA sequence: TGTGCCAGCAGCCCATTGGCCGGGACAGACTACAATGAGCAGTTCTTC. Amino acid sequence: CASSPLAGTDYNEQFF.

The rearrangement links TRBV28 to TRBJ2-6, with TRBD1 matching over 8 bases. Per the germline V gene, CDR1 is MDHEN and CDR2 is SYDVKM. V gave up 6 bases and J gave up 3 bases; unmatched junction bases: 16. The CDR3 totals 19 residues. CDR3 sequence (DNA): TGTGCCAGCAGACCCTCCCCCGGACAGGGTTCGGGTGGGGCCAACGTCCTGACTTTC. Translation: CASRPSPGQGSGGANVLTF.

Turning to this clone: Possible read error: a much larger clone is one base away. The rearrangement links TRBV4-1 to TRBJ2-2; 8 positions match TRBD1. Germline V gene sequence: CDR1 MGHRA, CDR2 YSYEKL. The CDR3 has 16 residues. The trim removed 4 bases at V and 4 bases at J, leaving 8 bases unmatched. The CDR3 region has the DNA TGCGCCAGCAGCCTCGGAGGTACAGGGGGCACCGGGGAGCTGTTTTTT. This gives the protein CASSLGGTGGTGELFF.

V usage is TRBV7-9 and J usage is TRBJ2-7, with 9 bases fitting TRBD1. V gave up 4 bases and J gave up 4 bases; unmatched junction bases: 8. CDR1 and CDR2 (germline): SEHNR, FQNEAQ (reference sequence). CDR3 size: 15 residues. For the CDR3, the DNA is TGTGCCAGCAGCTCCCGGGACAGGGCCCAATACGAGCAGTACTTC. Amino acids: CASSSRDRAQYEQYF.

Concerning this clone: This sample also contains other DNA sequences that code for the same CDR3. The V and J genes are TRBV2 and TRBJ2-5, with TRBD1 identical over 9 bases. Germline CDR1 reads SNHLY; CDR2 reads FYNNEI. Unmatched junction bases numbered 7, after V lost 3 bases and J lost 5 bases. This CDR3 contains 15 residues. CDR3 sequence reads: CASSEGTGRGETQYF. The CDR3 DNA is TGTGCCAGCAGTGAGGGGACAGGGAGGGGCGAGACCCAGTACTTC.

The J gene is TRBJ2-1, the V gene TRBV14, with D possibly being TRBD1 or TRBD2 (5 bases each). CDR3 size: 16 residues. Germline assignment: CDR1 SGHDN and CDR2 FVKESK. The ends were cut back, 1 base at V and 0 bases at J, with 10 bases in the middle. CDR3 bases: TGTGCCAGCAGCCAAGTCCCCGGGACCTCCTACAATGAGCAGTTCTTC. The encoded protein is CASSQVPGTSYNEQFF.

The chain recombines TRBV7-9 with TRBJ2-6; D possibly matches TRBD1 or TRBD2 (5 bases each). This CDR3 has 15 amino acids. Germline V gene sequence: CDR1 SEHNR, CDR2 FQNEAQ (reference sequence). The ends were cut back, 4 bases at V and 4 bases at J, with 11 bases in the middle. The CDR3 is CASSSGGSGANVLTF. DNA for the CDR3: TGTGCCAGCAGCTCTGGGGGTTCCGGGGCCAACGTCCTGACTTTC.

On this clone: This sample also contains other DNA sequences that code for the same CDR3. Here the CDR3 DNA reads TGTGCCAGCTCACCAGGGACCGGAGATACGCAGTATTTT. The encoded protein is CASSPGTGDTQYF. This chain links TRBV18 with TRBJ2-3; D may match TRBD1 or TRBD2 (5 bases each). V dropped 2 bases and J dropped 5 bases, with 8 bases sitting between them. Germline values: CDR1 KGHSH, CDR2 LQKENI. The CDR3 extends over 13 amino acids.

This clone was observed a handful of times. This chain links TRBV11-2 with TRBJ2-7; 14 bases fit TRBD2. Germline CDR1 reads SGHAT; CDR2 reads FQNNGV. Unmatched junction bases numbered 6, after V lost 5 bases and J lost 3 bases. This CDR3 has 16 residues. The CDR3: CASSAGGLAGVYEQYF. The CDR3 DNA is TGTGCCAGCAGCGCGGGGGGACTAGCGGGAGTCTACGAGCAGTACTTC.